Shown below are 10 T cell receptor beta chains from a single sample sequenced in a study of cytomegalovirus exposure and HLA in healthy donors. 60 Vbeta and 13 Jbeta primers were used in PCR. TCRdb keeps only in-frame clones here, not all; method: immunoSEQ multiplex PCR. The table lists approximately 170,000 clones, 80% to 85% of them singletons, with 0.95% to 1.5% in the top ten. The sequencing input was PBMCs. Source of these receptors: a boy younger than 10 in good health and CMV-seronegative.

The chain employs TRBV2 and TRBJ1-2; a possible D gene is TRBD1 (5 bases). CDR3 size: 15 residues. Trimming removed 2 bases at V and 0 bases at J, with 10 bases between. Per germline, CDR1 SNHLY and CDR2 FYNNEI. CDR3 sequence: CASSEHTGANYGYTF. The DNA of the CDR3 is TGTGCCAGCAGTGAACACACAGGCGCTAACTATGGCTACACCTTC.

The V and J genes are TRBV5-4 and TRBJ2-7, with no clear D. The CDR3 is 11 amino acids. Germline CDR1 reads SGHNT; CDR2 reads YYREEE (reference sequence). V was clipped by 3 bases and J by 4 bases, with 5 bases between them. CDR3 amino acids: CASSSRYEQYF. Written as DNA, the CDR3 is TGTGCCAGCAGCTCTCGGTACGAGCAGTACTTC.

The chain combines TRBV7-9 with TRBJ1-2; 7 bases line up with TRBD1. J gave up 7 bases and V 4 bases, and 6 bases lay outside the gene matches. Germline-derived CDR1 and CDR2 are SEHNR and FQNEAQ (reference sequence). This CDR3 contains 13 residues. CDR3 nucleotides: TGTGCCAGCAGCTCGCAGGGGGTTGGTGGCTACACCTTC. Translation gives CASSSQGVGGYTF.

This CDR3 reads CSVDSSGRANNEQFF. DNA of the CDR3: TGCAGCGTTGATTCCAGCGGGAGGGCCAACAATGAGCAGTTCTTC. The rearrangement joins TRBV29-1 to TRBJ2-1; 10 nucleotides align to TRBD2. CDR1 and CDR2 (germline): SQVTM, ANQGSEA. The CDR3 is 15 amino acids. After removal of 3 bases from V and 5 bases from J, the junction contained 7 bases not matched to a gene.

J is TRBJ1-3 and V is TRBV7-2, with D perhaps TRBD1 (5 bases). CDR1 SGHTA and CDR2 FQGNSA come from the germline V gene. Trimming cost V 5 bases and J 0 bases, with 23 bases left between them. This CDR3 has 19 residues. The CDR3 DNA reads TGTGCCAGCAGCCCCACGAGAACCTGGCAGGGTAACTCTGGAAACACCATATATTTT. Translated, it gives CASSPTRTWQGNSGNTIYF.

This chain links TRBV6-6 with TRBJ1-2, with D perhaps matching TRBD1 (6 bases). This CDR3 spans 11 amino acids. The germline CDR1 and CDR2 sequences are MNHNY and SVGAGI (reference sequence). The V gene lost 7 bases and the J gene lost 7 bases, with 10 bases spanning the gap. CDR3 sequence (DNA): TGTGCCAGCACCACAGGGTCTGGCTACACCTTC. Amino acid sequence: CASTTGSGYTF.

DNA for the CDR3: TGTGCCAGCACTTCAAGATCCGGGAGCTTGAATGAAAAACTGTTTTTT. Its translation is CASTSRSGSLNEKLFF. The V gene is TRBV2, the J gene TRBJ1-4; D gene ambiguous. This CDR3 spans 16 amino acids. The germline V gene has CDR1 SNHLY and CDR2 FYNNEI. Trimming pared 7 bases from V and 5 bases from J, leaving 20 bases between. Variable domain in full (rest from reference TRBV2 and TRBJ1-4): EPEVTQTPSHQVTQMGQEVILRCVPISNHLYFYWYRQILGQKVEFLVSFYNNEISEKSEIFDDQFSVERPDGSNFTLKIRSTKLEDSAMYFCASTSRSGSLNEKLFFGSGTQLSVL.

The rearrangement joins TRBV28 to TRBJ2-2, with D possibly TRBD2 on 5 matching bases. The CDR3 is 15 residues long. V dropped 6 bases and J dropped 2 bases, with 13 bases sitting between them. Germline V gives CDR1 MDHEN, CDR2 SYDVKM. In nucleotides, the CDR3 is TGTGCCAGCAGCTCCTCGGACTTTAACACCGGGGAGCTGTTTTTT. As protein: CASSSSDFNTGELFF.

The J gene is TRBJ2-2, the V gene TRBV6-5; weak D call: TRBD2 (5 bases). Germline lookup yields CDR1 MNHEY and CDR2 SVGAGI. The CDR3 runs 15 residues. Trimming stripped 7 bases from V and 0 bases from J, with 12 bases between. DNA of the CDR3: TGTGCCAGCACCCCTTTAGCGCCGAACACCGGGGAGCTGTTTTTT. It encodes CASTPLAPNTGELFF.

The V and J genes are TRBV7-9 and TRBJ1-3; 7 bases line up with TRBD1. The CDR3 is 17 amino acids. The germline gives CDR1 SEHNR, CDR2 FQNEAQ (reference sequence). The trim removed 2 bases at V and 2 bases at J, leaving 9 bases unmatched. The CDR3 nucleotides read TGTGCCAGCAGCTTATCGGGGACAGCGATAACTGGAAACACCATATATTTT. Translating gives CASSLSGTAITGNTIYF.